This T cell receptor (beta chain) comes out of a study of blood T cell repertoires in COVID-19. Clones were sequenced by immunoSEQ multiplex PCR, and TCRdb holds only the in-frame ones, with some missing. This table has roughly 32,000 clones, about 90% appearing once. The CDR3 length is 15 residues. The trim removed 4 bases at V and 6 bases at J, leaving 9 bases unmatched. Germline-derived CDR1 and CDR2 are MDHEN and SYDVKM. This chain links TRBV28 with TRBJ2-1, with 7 positions matching TRBD2. The source is a man older than 75 with acute or convalescent COVID-19. The sequenced material came from peripheral blood. Here the CDR3 reads CASSSIGLVGNEQFF. The CDR3 DNA is TGTGCCAGCAGTTCCATCGGACTAGTTGGCAATGAGCAGTTCTTC.